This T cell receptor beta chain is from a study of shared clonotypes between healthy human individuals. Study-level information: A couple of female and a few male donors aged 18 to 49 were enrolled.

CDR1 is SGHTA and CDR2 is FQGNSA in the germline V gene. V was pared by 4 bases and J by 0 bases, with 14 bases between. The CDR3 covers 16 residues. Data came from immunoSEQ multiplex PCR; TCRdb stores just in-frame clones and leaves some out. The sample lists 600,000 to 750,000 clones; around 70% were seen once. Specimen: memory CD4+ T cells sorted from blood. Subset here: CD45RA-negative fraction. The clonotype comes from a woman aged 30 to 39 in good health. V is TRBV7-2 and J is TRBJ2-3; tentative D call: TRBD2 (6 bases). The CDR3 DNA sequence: TGTGCCAGCAGCTCAGGACCCGGGAGAAGCACAGATACGCAGTATTTT. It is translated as CASSSGPGRSTDTQYF.